Listed below are T cell receptor beta chains from one sample, sequenced in a study of T cells after yellow fever vaccination. TCRdb reanalysed the 5' RACE reads using MiXCR and keeps one entry per CDR3 protein. The profile shows around 320,000 distinct CDR3 sequences, roughly 4.3% of them singletons. The specimen comprised PBMCs, sampled 15 days after the yellow fever booster vaccination. The receptor source for this set is a man between 18 and 29 years old who received the YFV17D yellow fever vaccine. Both conserved end residues are part of each CDR3. Each record gives: J gene, D gene, V gene, clone size, CDR3 DNA, CDR3 protein. The D gene is left open where the match is weak. Clone size is given for some rows only: seen once, a few or many times, or a class if the clone is expanded.

J: TRBJ1-1; D: -; V: TRBV29-1; size: few; DNA: TGCAGCGTTGCGGGGGCTGAGGCTTTCTTT; CDR3: CSVAGAEAFF
J: TRBJ2-4; D: -; V: TRBV7-2; size: many; DNA: TGTGCCAGCAGCATTGGAGGCATTCAGTACTTC; CDR3: CASSIGGIQYF
J: TRBJ1-2; D: -; V: TRBV7-9; size: -; DNA: TGTGCCAGCAGCGCCTGGGGCGGCGCTAATAACTATGGCTACACCTTC; CDR3: CASSAWGGANNYGYTF
J: TRBJ2-1; D: -; V: TRBV4-3; size: few; DNA: TGCGCCAGCCGGGGGACCGAGGTCAATGAGCAGTTCTTC; CDR3: CASRGTEVNEQFF
J: TRBJ1-5; D: TRBD1; V: TRBV12-3/TRBV12-4; size: -; DNA: TGTGCCAGCAGTTGGGGGGGTGAGTCGACAGGGGTCAATCAGCCCCAGCATTTT; CDR3: CASSWGGESTGVNQPQHF
J: TRBJ1-4; D: -; V: TRBV15; size: few; DNA: TGTGCCACCAGCAGCCACATCTTGGAAAAACTGTTTTTT; CDR3: CATSSHILEKLFF
J: TRBJ2-5; D: -; V: TRBV7-9; size: many; DNA: TGTGCCAGCAGCTCTGTAGAGACCCAGTACTTC; CDR3: CASSSVETQYF
J: TRBJ2-3; D: -; V: TRBV18; size: many; DNA: TGTGCCAGCTCCCCAGATCAGGCCCTTCAGACCGAAGACACAGATACGCAGTATTTT; CDR3: CASSPDQALQTEDTDTQYF
J: TRBJ1-1; D: -; V: TRBV7-7; size: once; DNA: TGTGCCAGCACCACGCGTCTTCTGAACACTGAAGCTTTCTTT; CDR3: CASTTRLLNTEAFF
J: TRBJ2-3; D: -; V: TRBV5-1; size: many; DNA: TGCGCCAGCGAGGGGGTTGCGACAGATACGCAGTATTTT; CDR3: CASEGVATDTQYF
J: TRBJ2-7; D: -; V: TRBV5-1; size: many; DNA: TGCGCCAGCAGCTTGGCTGGGGACGAGCAGTACTTC; CDR3: CASSLAGDEQYF
J: TRBJ1-2; D: -; V: TRBV7-2; size: few; DNA: TGTGCCAGCAGCTCAGGCCCAGGGGACGGCTACACCTTC; CDR3: CASSSGPGDGYTF
J: TRBJ2-7; D: TRBD2; V: TRBV7-6; size: -; DNA: TGTGCCAGCAGCCCGCTAGCGGGGGACTTCTACGAGCAGTACTTC; CDR3: CASSPLAGDFYEQYF
J: TRBJ1-4; D: -; V: TRBV6-2/TRBV6-3; size: many; DNA: TGTGCCAGCAGTTACGGGCCCGAGGAAAAACTGTTTTTT; CDR3: CASSYGPEEKLFF
J: TRBJ1-1; D: -; V: TRBV5-1; size: many; DNA: TGCGCCAGCAGGCTCGCTACAGAGAACACTGAAGCTTTCTTT; CDR3: CASRLATENTEAFF
J: TRBJ2-7; D: -; V: TRBV7-2; size: many; DNA: TGTGCCAGCAGACCGACAGCAACGTGGTACGAGCAGTACTTC; CDR3: CASRPTATWYEQYF
J: TRBJ1-5; D: -; V: TRBV19; size: -; DNA: TGTGCCAGTACTACGGACAGTTATAGCAATCAGCCCCAGCATTTT; CDR3: CASTTDSYSNQPQHF
J: TRBJ2-3; D: -; V: TRBV2; size: -; DNA: TGTGCCAGCAGGACCTGGCCGCCAGATACGCAGTATTTT; CDR3: CASRTWPPDTQYF
J: TRBJ2-3; D: TRBD2; V: TRBV29-1; size: few; DNA: TGCAGCGAAACAGCGGGAGGCACAGATACGCAGTATTTT; CDR3: CSETAGGTDTQYF
J: TRBJ2-1; D: -; V: TRBV7-8; size: many; DNA: TGTGCCAGCAGCTTAGCCAGGGGGGATGAGCAGTTCTTC; CDR3: CASSLARGDEQFF
J: TRBJ2-3; D: -; V: TRBV7-2; size: -; DNA: TGTGCCAGCAGCTCGTACCAACGCACAGATACGCAGTATTTT; CDR3: CASSSYQRTDTQYF
J: TRBJ2-2; D: -; V: TRBV12-3/TRBV12-4; size: many; DNA: TGTGCCAGCTGCGACGGGAACACCGGGGAGCTGTTTTTT; CDR3: CASCDGNTGELFF
J: TRBJ2-6; D: -; V: TRBV6-5; size: many; DNA: TGTGCCAGCAGCTTAGCATCCGGGGCCAACGTCCTGACTTTC; CDR3: CASSLASGANVLTF
J: TRBJ2-2; D: TRBD2; V: TRBV7-3; size: many; DNA: TGTGCCAGCAGCCAAATGGGACTAGGCGGGGAGCTGTTTTTT; CDR3: CASSQMGLGGELFF
J: TRBJ2-7; D: TRBD2; V: TRBV29-1; size: many; DNA: TGCAGCACAAAACGGGGACTAGCGGACTACGAGCAGTACTTC; CDR3: CSTKRGLADYEQYF
J: TRBJ1-2; D: -; V: TRBV12-3/TRBV12-4; size: -; DNA: TGTGCCAGCAATCCCGGGACACTTGAGTTCTATGGCTACACCTTC; CDR3: CASNPGTLEFYGYTF
J: TRBJ1-3; D: -; V: TRBV18; size: -; DNA: TGTGCCAGCTCACCATCGCGGGGTAGCAGAGGAAACACCATATATTTT; CDR3: CASSPSRGSRGNTIYF
J: TRBJ1-1; D: -; V: TRBV19; size: -; DNA: TGTGCCACCCGGCCACGGGGGGCGTTTTCTGAAGCTTTCTTT; CDR3: CATRPRGAFSEAFF
J: TRBJ1-5; D: -; V: TRBV7-2; size: many; DNA: TGTGCCAGCAGCTTAGGGACAGCCCATAGCAATCAGCCCCAGCATTTT; CDR3: CASSLGTAHSNQPQHF
J: TRBJ1-3; D: -; V: TRBV7-9; size: many; DNA: TGTGCCAGCAGCTACCCTACGAGGAGCTCTGGAAACACCATATATTTT; CDR3: CASSYPTRSSGNTIYF
J: TRBJ2-1; D: -; V: TRBV20-1; size: many; DNA: TGCAGTGCTGGGGCTGCCGGGAAAAATCTTGAGCAGTTCTTC; CDR3: CSAGAAGKNLEQFF
J: TRBJ1-1; D: TRBD1; V: TRBV18; size: -; DNA: TGTGCCAGCTCACGACAGGGGATAGCTGAAGCTTTCTTT; CDR3: CASSRQGIAEAFF
J: TRBJ2-5; D: TRBD1; V: TRBV30; size: few; DNA: TGTGCCTGGAGTGTACTCCGTGGGACAGGGGGCTGGTCGGAGACCCAGTACTTC; CDR3: CAWSVLRGTGGWSETQYF
J: TRBJ2-4; D: TRBD1; V: TRBV7-2; size: many; DNA: TGTGCCAGCAGCCCCTGGTCGGGACAGGGGGGTAACATTCAGTACTTC; CDR3: CASSPWSGQGGNIQYF
J: TRBJ2-4; D: -; V: TRBV12-3/TRBV12-4; size: many; DNA: TGTGCCAGCAGTTTATATTTAGGTAGACGGGGGTCCAAAAACATTCAGTACTTC; CDR3: CASSLYLGRRGSKNIQYF
J: TRBJ2-1; D: -; V: TRBV5-1; size: few; DNA: TGCGCCAGCAGCTTGGATTATGAGCAGTTCTTC; CDR3: CASSLDYEQFF
J: TRBJ2-5; D: -; V: TRBV20-1; size: many; DNA: TGCAGTGCTAGGGGGGTTTGGGGGTGGGCCCAAGAGACCCAGTACTTC; CDR3: CSARGVWGWAQETQYF
J: TRBJ2-5; D: TRBD1; V: TRBV18; size: many; DNA: TGTGCCAGCTCAGAGGACAGGGTGGCCCAGTACTTC; CDR3: CASSEDRVAQYF
J: TRBJ2-1; D: TRBD2; V: TRBV5-1; size: -; DNA: TGCGCCAGCAGCCCGGGGGGGCCCGGTGAGCAGTTCTTC; CDR3: CASSPGGPGEQFF
J: TRBJ2-7; D: TRBD1; V: TRBV7-3; size: -; DNA: TGTGCCAGCAGCATCGGGACAGGGACCGGCGAGCAGTACTTC; CDR3: CASSIGTGTGEQYF
J: TRBJ2-1; D: TRBD2; V: TRBV5-1; size: many; DNA: TGCGCCAGCAGCTTGCATCTGGGACTAGCGAGGAGCTCCTACAATGAGCAGTTCTTC; CDR3: CASSLHLGLARSSYNEQFF
J: TRBJ1-1; D: -; V: TRBV4-3; size: few; DNA: TGCGCCAGCAGCCAAGAGGGGGGGGGCAAAGCTTTCTTT; CDR3: CASSQEGGGKAFF
J: TRBJ1-4; D: -; V: TRBV4-3; size: few; DNA: TGCGCCAGCAGCCCGGATCTTGGCGGGGTTGAAAAACTGTTTTTT; CDR3: CASSPDLGGVEKLFF
J: TRBJ1-6; D: -; V: TRBV5-6; size: -; DNA: TGTGCCAGCTCCCGTCCAGGCATCTCACCCCTCCACTTT; CDR3: CASSRPGISPLHF
J: TRBJ1-4; D: -; V: TRBV15; size: many; DNA: TGTGCCACCAGCATTTCGTCAGTAGCTGCAACTAATGAAAAACTGTTTTTT; CDR3: CATSISSVAATNEKLFF
J: TRBJ1-1; D: -; V: TRBV5-1; size: many; DNA: TGCGCCAGCAGCTTGGTCTCAGGGCGGGACACTGAAGCTTTCTTT; CDR3: CASSLVSGRDTEAFF
J: TRBJ2-3; D: -; V: TRBV5-1; size: many; DNA: TGCGCCAGCAGCTTGGGAGTTAGCACAGATACGCAGTATTTT; CDR3: CASSLGVSTDTQYF
J: TRBJ2-2; D: -; V: TRBV7-2; size: -; DNA: TGTGCCAGCAGCTTAGAGGCGGGGAGCACCGGGGAGCTGTTTTTT; CDR3: CASSLEAGSTGELFF
J: TRBJ1-2; D: -; V: TRBV10-3; size: many; DNA: TGTGCCATCAGTGAGCCGGCCGGGGTGTCGGATGGCTACACCTTC; CDR3: CAISEPAGVSDGYTF
J: TRBJ2-2; D: -; V: TRBV3-1; size: many; DNA: TGTGCCAGCAGCCAAGTGCGGGGAACGAACACCGGGGAGCTGTTTTTT; CDR3: CASSQVRGTNTGELFF
J: TRBJ2-5; D: TRBD1; V: TRBV6-5; size: few; DNA: TGTGCCAGCGCCCAGGGGGCGCCGGGGACCCAGTACTTC; CDR3: CASAQGAPGTQYF
J: TRBJ2-3; D: -; V: TRBV11-2; size: many; DNA: TGTGCCAGCAGCTTGGGACATGGCACAGATACGCAGTATTTT; CDR3: CASSLGHGTDTQYF
J: TRBJ2-6; D: -; V: TRBV4-3; size: few; DNA: TGCGCCAGCAGCCAAGCCTGGGCGATCCCGAGCTCTGGGGCCAACGTCCTGACTTTC; CDR3: CASSQAWAIPSSGANVLTF
J: TRBJ2-2; D: -; V: TRBV7-9; size: few; DNA: TGTGCCAGCAGCCCGGACACTACGAACACCGGGGAGCTGTTTTTT; CDR3: CASSPDTTNTGELFF